This TCR beta chain was profiled in a study of cytomegalovirus exposure and HLA in healthy donors. Turning to this clone: The antigen is undetermined.

Use of 60 Vbeta and 13 Jbeta primers characterized the PCR. The assay was immunoSEQ multiplex PCR, and TCRdb's table has in-frame clones only and misses some. Among 200,000 or so clones listed, approximately 80% were seen once. Study findings and constraints: Most TCR sequences were rare, but some public TCRs occurred in many donors.

The CDR3 has 16 amino acids. CDR1 is SGHNT and CDR2 is YENEEA in the germline V gene. V lost 4 bases and J lost 7; bases outside the gene matches: 10. This clonotype was sampled from a young man in good health and CMV-seronegative. This sequence joins TRBV11-3 and TRBJ2-2; 9 nucleotides line up with TRBD1. The sequencing sample was made of PBMCs. CDR3 in amino acids: CASSSTGQGVDGELFF. The CDR3 bases are TGTGCCAGCAGCTCAACGGGACAGGGTGTCGACGGGGAGCTGTTTTTT.